This T cell receptor beta chain was recorded in a study of cytomegalovirus exposure and HLA in healthy donors. Study-wide points: Differences between HLA loci emerged in a later analysis of TCR association rates, with DRB1 most and HLA-C fewest. It is likely that the observed cluster of highly shared sequence variants was a sequencing artifact.

Concerning this clone: Its target is unknown.

It was with 60 Vbeta and 13 Jbeta primers that the PCR ran. Repertoires were generated with immunoSEQ multiplex PCR, while TCRdb's copy carries only in-frame clones and drops some. Found here are over 110,000 clones, 70% to 80% of them singletons; the top ten hold 3.1%. Germline-derived CDR1 and CDR2 are SGHVS and FQNEAQ. This CDR3 region has 15 residues. V shed 5 bases and J 3 bases; nucleotides not matched to a gene: 5. The receptor was derived from a female donor in good health and CMV-seronegative. V and J are TRBV7-8 and TRBJ1-5; 9 nucleotides agree with TRBD1. The sequenced sample consisted of PBMCs. CDR3 amino acids: CASSVRDRVNQPQHF. DNA for the CDR3: TGTGCCAGCAGCGTCCGGGACAGGGTCAATCAGCCCCAGCATTTT.